This T cell receptor beta chain was profiled in a study of immune evolution from preneoplasia to lung adenocarcinoma (dated by TCRdb to the early 2020s). Background on the whole study: HLA loss of heterozygosity was observed in approximately 7%, 15% and 30% of AIS, MIA and ADC lesions, respectively, and was not observed in any AAH lesions. Resected precursor lesions (AAH, AIS, MIA) and invasive adenocarcinomas were compared with paired morphologically normal lung tissue. The study combined immune gene expression, TCR sequencing and multiplex immunofluorescence to profile immune contexture across lung adenocarcinoma precursors and invasive adenocarcinoma. POLYSOLVER was used to infer class I HLA alleles from exome data, and LOHHLA was used to detect allele-specific HLA loss. Whole exome sequencing and methylation data from the same cohort of nodules were integrated with the immune data. A total of some 51 patients with pulmonary nodules who underwent surgical resection were included in the overall cohort. Sample size was determined by specimen availability and not by a prior power calculation. A total of under 55 patients contributed TCR sequencing data. It was reported in the study that approximately 99 samples were used for TCR sequencing. What the research found in general, with its limitations: Because all patients were from Japan and China, applicability to Western populations was uncertain. Findings were based on association rather than direct causation; larger cohorts with long-term follow-up and longitudinal biopsies were deemed needed. T cell clonality was highest in KRAS-mutant nodules compared with EGFR-mutant or double wild-type lesions. Normal lung had the highest top T cell clone frequencies, and these frequencies appeared to fall progressively from AAH through AIS, MIA and invasive adenocarcinoma. Clonality was highest in normal lung, while later-stage lesions appeared to have lower clonality but higher T cell density and diversity.

Per the germline V gene (reference sequence), LNHDA is the CDR1 and SQIVND is the CDR2. V is cut by 7 bases and J by 6 bases, and the space between the germline ends is 12 bases. From the cysteine through the phenylalanine, the CDR3 covers 12 amino acids. Only CDR3 DNA remains: 36 bases, in frame from the first base. This clone was observed once. What antigen it recognizes has not been identified. No qualities accompany the bases; no much larger clone lies one base away. The patients had resection in Japan or China between about 2014 and 2018. Two lung cancer pathologists independently reviewed H&E slides to confirm the histologic diagnosis of every case. For nucleic acid extraction, premalignant or tumor cells were enriched by macro-dissection following pathologic assessment. FFPE tissue was used for DNA isolation with the AllPrep DNA/RNA FFPE Kit. TCR beta CDR3 regions were sequenced from DNA using the immunoSEQ hsTCRbeta Kit. Per the source publication's procedure: TCR sequencing data were analysed with the ImmunoSEQ Analyzer. T cell clonality was defined as 1 minus Pielou's evenness, as computed on productive rearrangements. The inverse Simpson index, applied to productive templates, was used to measure T cell diversity. T cell density was defined as TCR beta template counts normalized to usable DNA, with usable DNA estimated by amplification and sequencing of housekeeping genes. Two-sided Kruskal-Wallis tests were used to compare TCR metrics across histologic stages. The source is immuneACCESS, and TCRdb retained only in-frame sequences with V and J called. Part of the clones is not carried over; for the studies checked, unresolved V genes explain less than half of this, and the remainder is unexplained. V and J calls and clone size are copied from that table; D and trimming were computed from the DNA. The sample contains approximately 4,500 clones, roughly 87% of them found a single time. About 3.5% of the sample rests with the top ten.

The sequence was obtained from a person in their fifties with lung adenocarcinoma. Sample: FFPE invasive lung adenocarcinoma tissue. What this sample's cell subset or site label stands for: frankly invasive lung adenocarcinoma (ADC). The chain is made from TRBV19 and TRBJ1-1; confidence is insufficient to name the D gene. The CDR3 in this case is CASTTGRSEAFF. The bases read TGTGCCAGTACTACGGGGAGGTCTGAAGCTTTCTTT.